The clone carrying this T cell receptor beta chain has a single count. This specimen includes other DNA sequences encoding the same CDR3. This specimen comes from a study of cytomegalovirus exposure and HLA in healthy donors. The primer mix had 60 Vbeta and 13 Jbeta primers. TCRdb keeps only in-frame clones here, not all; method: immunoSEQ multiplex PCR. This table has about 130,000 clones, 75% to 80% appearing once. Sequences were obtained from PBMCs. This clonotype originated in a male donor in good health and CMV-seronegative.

The CDR3 DNA reads as TGTGCCAGCAGCTTGACAGGGGGGACTGAAGCTTTCTTT. It encodes CASSLTGGTEAFF. V usage is TRBV7-8 and J usage is TRBJ1-1; 9 bases fit TRBD1. Per germline, CDR1 SGHVS and CDR2 FQNEAQ. The CDR3 length is 13 residues. The ends lost 3 bases at V and 5 bases at J; junction bases unmatched: 1.